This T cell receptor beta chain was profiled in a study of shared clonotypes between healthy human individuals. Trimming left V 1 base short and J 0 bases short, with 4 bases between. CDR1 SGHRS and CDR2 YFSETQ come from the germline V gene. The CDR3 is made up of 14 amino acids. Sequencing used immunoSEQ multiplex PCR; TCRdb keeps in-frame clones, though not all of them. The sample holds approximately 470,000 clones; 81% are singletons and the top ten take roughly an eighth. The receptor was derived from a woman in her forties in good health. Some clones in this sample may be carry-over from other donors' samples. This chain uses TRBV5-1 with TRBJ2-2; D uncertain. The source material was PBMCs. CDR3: CASSLNPNTGELFF. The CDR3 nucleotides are TGCGCCAGCAGCTTGAATCCGAACACCGGGGAGCTGTTTTTT.